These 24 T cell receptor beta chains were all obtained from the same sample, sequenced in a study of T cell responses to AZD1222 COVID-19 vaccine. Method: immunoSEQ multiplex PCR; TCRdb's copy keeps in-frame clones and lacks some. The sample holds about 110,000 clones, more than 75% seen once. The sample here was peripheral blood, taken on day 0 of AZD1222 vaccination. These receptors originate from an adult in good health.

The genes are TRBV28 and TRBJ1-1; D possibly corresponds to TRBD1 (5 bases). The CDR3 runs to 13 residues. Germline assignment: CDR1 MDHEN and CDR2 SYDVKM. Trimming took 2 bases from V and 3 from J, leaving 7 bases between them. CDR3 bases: TGTGCCAGCAGTTTAATAGGGGACACTGAAGCTTTCTTT. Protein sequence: CASSLIGDTEAFF.

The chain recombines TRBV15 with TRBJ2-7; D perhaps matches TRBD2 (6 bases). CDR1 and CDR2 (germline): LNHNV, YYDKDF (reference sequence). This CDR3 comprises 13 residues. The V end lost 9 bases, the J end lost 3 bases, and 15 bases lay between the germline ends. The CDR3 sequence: CATAFAGSYEQYF. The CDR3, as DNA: TGTGCCACGGCGTTTGCGGGAAGCTACGAGCAGTACTTC.

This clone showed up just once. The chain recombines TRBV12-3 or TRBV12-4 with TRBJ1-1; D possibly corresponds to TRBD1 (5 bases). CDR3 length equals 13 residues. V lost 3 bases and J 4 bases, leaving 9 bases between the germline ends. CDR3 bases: TGTGCCAGCAGTTTGGGGGGTCGCACTGAAGCTTTCTTT. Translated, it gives CASSLGGRTEAFF.

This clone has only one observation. Here the CDR3 reads CASTSRPGLAITDTQYF. The CDR3 nucleotides are TGCGCCAGCACATCGAGACCGGGACTAGCCATTACAGATACGCAGTATTTT. The V call is TRBV5-1, the J call TRBJ2-3; 9 bases map to TRBD2. The CDR3 spans 17 residues. Germline-derived CDR1 and CDR2 are SGHRS and YFSETQ. The J segment lost 3 bases and the V segment lost 6 bases, leaving 14 bases of the junction unmatched. The full variable domain, in which reference TRBV5-1 and TRBJ2-3 provide the parts outside the CDR3, is KAGVTQTPRYLIKTRGQQVTLSCSPISGHRSVSWYQQTPGQGLQFLFEYFSETQRNKGNFPGRFSGRQFSNSRSEMNVSTLELGDSALYLCASTSRPGLAITDTQYFGPGTRLTVL.

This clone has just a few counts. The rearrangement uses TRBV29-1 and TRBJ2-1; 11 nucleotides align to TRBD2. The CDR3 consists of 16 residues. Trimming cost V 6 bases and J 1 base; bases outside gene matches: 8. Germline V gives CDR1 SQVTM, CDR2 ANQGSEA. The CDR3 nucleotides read TGCAGCGTCGACGGACTAGCGGGTAGGTCCTACAATGAGCAGTTCTTC. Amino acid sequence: CSVDGLAGRSYNEQFF.

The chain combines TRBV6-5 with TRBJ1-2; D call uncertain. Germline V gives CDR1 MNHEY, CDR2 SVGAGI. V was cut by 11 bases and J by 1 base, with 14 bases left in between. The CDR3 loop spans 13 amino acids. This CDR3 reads CASRTDFNYGYTF. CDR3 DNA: TGTGCCTCTAGGACGGACTTTAACTATGGCTACACCTTC.

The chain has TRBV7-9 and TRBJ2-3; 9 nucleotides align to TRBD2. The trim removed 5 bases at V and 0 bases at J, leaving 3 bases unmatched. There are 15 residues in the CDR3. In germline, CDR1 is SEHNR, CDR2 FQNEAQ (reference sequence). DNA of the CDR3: TGTGCCAGCAGCGCGACTAGCGGTAGCACAGATACGCAGTATTTT. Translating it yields CASSATSGSTDTQYF.

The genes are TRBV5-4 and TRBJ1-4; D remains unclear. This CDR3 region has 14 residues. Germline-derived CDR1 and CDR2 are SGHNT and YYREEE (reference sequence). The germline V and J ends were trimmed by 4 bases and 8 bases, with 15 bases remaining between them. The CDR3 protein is CASSLTGRKEKLFF. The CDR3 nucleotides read TGTGCCAGCAGCCTTACCGGACGGAAGGAAAAACTGTTTTTT.

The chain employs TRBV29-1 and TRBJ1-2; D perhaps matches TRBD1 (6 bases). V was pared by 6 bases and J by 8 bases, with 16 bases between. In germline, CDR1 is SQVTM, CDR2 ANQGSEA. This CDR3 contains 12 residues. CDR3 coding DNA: TGCAGCGTGTCGACAGGTATATCGGGCTACACCTTC. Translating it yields CSVSTGISGYTF.

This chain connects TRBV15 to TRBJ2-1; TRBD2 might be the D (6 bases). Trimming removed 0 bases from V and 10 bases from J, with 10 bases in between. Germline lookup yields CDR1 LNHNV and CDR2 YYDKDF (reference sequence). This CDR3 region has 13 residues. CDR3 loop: CATSRDLGGEQFF. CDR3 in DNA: TGTGCCACCAGCAGAGATCTGGGGGGAGAGCAGTTCTTC.

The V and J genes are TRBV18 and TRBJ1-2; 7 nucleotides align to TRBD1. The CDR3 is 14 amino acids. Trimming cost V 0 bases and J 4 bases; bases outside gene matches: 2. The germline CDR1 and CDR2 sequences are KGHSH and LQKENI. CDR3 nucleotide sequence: TGTGCCAGCTCACCACCCGGGACAGCCTATGGCTACACCTTC. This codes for CASSPPGTAYGYTF.

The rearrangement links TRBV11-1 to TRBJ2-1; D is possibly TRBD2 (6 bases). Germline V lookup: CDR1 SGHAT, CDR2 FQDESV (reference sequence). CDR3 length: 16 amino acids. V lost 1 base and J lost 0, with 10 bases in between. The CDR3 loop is CASSLVGRDSYNEQFF. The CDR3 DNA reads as TGTGCCAGCAGCTTAGTTGGGCGGGACTCCTACAATGAGCAGTTCTTC.

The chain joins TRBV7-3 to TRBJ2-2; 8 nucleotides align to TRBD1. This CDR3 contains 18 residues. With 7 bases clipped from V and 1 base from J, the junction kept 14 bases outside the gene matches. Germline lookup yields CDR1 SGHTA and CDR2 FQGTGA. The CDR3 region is CASTPGRTGIVNTGELFF. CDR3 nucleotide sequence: TGTGCCAGCACCCCTGGGAGGACAGGGATAGTGAACACCGGGGAGCTGTTTTTT.

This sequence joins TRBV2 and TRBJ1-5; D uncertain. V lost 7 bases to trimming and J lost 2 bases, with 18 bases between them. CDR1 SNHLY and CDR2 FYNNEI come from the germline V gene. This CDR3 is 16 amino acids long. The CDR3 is CASMEITPYGNQPQHF. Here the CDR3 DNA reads TGTGCCAGCATGGAAATCACCCCGTATGGCAATCAGCCCCAGCATTTT.

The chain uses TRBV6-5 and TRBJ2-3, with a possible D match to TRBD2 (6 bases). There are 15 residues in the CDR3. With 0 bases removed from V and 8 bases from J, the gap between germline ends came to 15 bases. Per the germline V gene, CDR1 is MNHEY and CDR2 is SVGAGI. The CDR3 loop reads CASSYSIIMGGTQYF. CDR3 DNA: TGTGCCAGCAGTTACTCGATTATCATGGGGGGTACGCAGTATTTT.

The CDR3 spells CASSLRGPNEQFF. CDR3 coding DNA: TGTGCCAGCAGCTTAAGAGGGCCCAATGAGCAGTTCTTC. The chain is built from TRBV7-3 and TRBJ2-1; possible D gene TRBD2, 5 bases. Per germline, CDR1 SGHTA and CDR2 FQGTGA. The CDR3 has 13 residues. The germline V and J ends were trimmed by 1 base and 6 bases, with 7 bases remaining between them.

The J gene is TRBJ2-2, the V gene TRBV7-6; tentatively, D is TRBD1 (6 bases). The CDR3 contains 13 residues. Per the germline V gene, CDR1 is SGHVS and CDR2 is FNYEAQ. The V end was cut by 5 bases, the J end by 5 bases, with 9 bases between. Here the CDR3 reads CASSPGVTGELFF. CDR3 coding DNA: TGTGCCAGCAGCCCAGGGGTTACCGGGGAGCTGTTTTTT.

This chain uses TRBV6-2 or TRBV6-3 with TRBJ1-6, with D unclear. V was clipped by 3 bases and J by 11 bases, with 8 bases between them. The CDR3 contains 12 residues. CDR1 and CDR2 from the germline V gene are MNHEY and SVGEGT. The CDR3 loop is CASSYLGAPLHF. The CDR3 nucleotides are TGTGCCAGCAGTTATCTCGGGGCACCCCTCCACTTT.

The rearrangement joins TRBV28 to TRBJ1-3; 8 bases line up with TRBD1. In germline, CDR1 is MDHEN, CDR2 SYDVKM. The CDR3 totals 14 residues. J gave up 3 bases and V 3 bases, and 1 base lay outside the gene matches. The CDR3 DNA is TGTGCCAGCAGTTTCGACAGGGGTGGAAACACCATATATTTT. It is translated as CASSFDRGGNTIYF.

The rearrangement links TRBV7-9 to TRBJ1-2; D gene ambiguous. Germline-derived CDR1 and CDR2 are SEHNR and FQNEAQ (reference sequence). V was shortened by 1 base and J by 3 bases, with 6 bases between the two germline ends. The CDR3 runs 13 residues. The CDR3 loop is CASSLDGDYGYTF. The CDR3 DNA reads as TGTGCCAGCAGCTTAGACGGTGACTATGGCTACACCTTC.

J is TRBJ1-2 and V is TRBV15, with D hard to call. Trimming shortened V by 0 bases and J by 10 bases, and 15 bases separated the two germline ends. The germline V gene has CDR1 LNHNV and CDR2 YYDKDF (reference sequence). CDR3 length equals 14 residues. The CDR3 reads CATSRDTQVMDYTF. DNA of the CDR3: TGTGCCACCAGCAGAGATACCCAGGTGATGGACTACACCTTC.

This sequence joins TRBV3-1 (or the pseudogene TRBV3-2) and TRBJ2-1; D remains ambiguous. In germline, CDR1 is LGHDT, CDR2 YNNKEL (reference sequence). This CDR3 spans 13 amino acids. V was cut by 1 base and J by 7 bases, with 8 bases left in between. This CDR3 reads CASSQGRVNEQFF. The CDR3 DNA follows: TGTGCCAGCAGCCAAGGGCGAGTTAATGAGCAGTTCTTC.

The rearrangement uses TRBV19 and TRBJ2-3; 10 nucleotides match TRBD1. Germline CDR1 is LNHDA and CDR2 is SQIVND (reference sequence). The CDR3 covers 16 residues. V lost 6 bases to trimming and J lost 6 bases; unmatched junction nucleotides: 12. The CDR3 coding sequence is TGTGCCAGTAGGTCCGGGACAGGGGCCCCCGTGGATACGCAGTATTTT. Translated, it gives CASRSGTGAPVDTQYF.

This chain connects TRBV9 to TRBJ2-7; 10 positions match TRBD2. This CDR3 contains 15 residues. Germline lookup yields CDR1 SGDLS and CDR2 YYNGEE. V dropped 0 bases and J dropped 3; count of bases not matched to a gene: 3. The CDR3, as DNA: TGTGCCAGCAGCGTAGGGACTAGCGGAATCTACGAGCAGTACTTC. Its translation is CASSVGTSGIYEQYF.